These 26 T cell receptor beta chains came from one sample sequenced in a study of T-cell reconstitution after alpha-beta-depleted transplantation in children. Unique molecular identifiers were incorporated during preparation of the TCRbeta library. TCRdb called the PCR reads again in MiXCR, with one record for every CDR3 protein. The data show approximately 800,000 distinct CDR3 sequences, roughly 15% seen once. The sequenced sample was PBMCs, mostly from graft donor cells, obtained 360 days after TCRalphabeta/CD19-depleted stem cell transplant. Receptors originate from a male patient younger than 18 who had a stem cell transplant for acute lymphoblastic leukemia, so the T cells may come from the graft donor.

This clonotype came up a few times. The chain is built from TRBV20-1 and TRBJ2-3; D is perhaps TRBD1 or TRBD2 (5 bases each). CDR1 and CDR2 from the germline V gene are DFQATT and SNEGSKA (reference sequence). V lost 6 bases and J lost 4, with 20 bases in between. This CDR3 comprises 15 residues. The CDR3 reads CSAGPGTMLSDTQYF. The CDR3, as DNA: TGCAGTGCGGGTCCCGGGACCATGCTCTCAGATACGCAGTATTTT.

The chain has TRBV2 and TRBJ1-4; D is undetermined. V shed 3 bases and J shed 0 bases, with 8 bases lying between them. This CDR3 has 15 amino acids. CDR1 is SNHLY, CDR2 FYNNEI, per germline. The CDR3 reads CASSDRKTTNEKLFF. DNA of the CDR3: TGTGCCAGCAGTGACAGAAAAACAACTAATGAAAAACTGTTTTTT.

In this sample, this clonotype turned up a few times. V gene TRBV12-3 or TRBV12-4 combines with J gene TRBJ2-5; D might be TRBD1 or TRBD2, each matching 5 bases. V was clipped by 4 bases and J by 0 bases, with 9 bases between them. The CDR3 consists of 14 residues. CDR3 region: CASSYPGHQETQYF. The CDR3, as DNA: TGTGCCAGCAGTTACCCGGGACACCAAGAGACCCAGTACTTC.

The CDR3 loop is CASSIQGIKNTGELFF. The CDR3 region has the DNA TGCGCCAGCAGCATACAGGGGATAAAGAACACCGGGGAGCTGTTTTTT. V and J are TRBV5-1 and TRBJ2-2; 7 bases align to TRBD1. The V gene's germline CDR1 is SGHRS and CDR2 YFSETQ. V shed 4 bases, J shed 1 base, and the junction held 7 bases outside the gene matches. The CDR3 has 16 residues.

This clonotype was found a few times. V usage is TRBV7-6 and J usage is TRBJ2-2, with D tentatively TRBD1 (5 bases). This CDR3 region has 14 residues. Germline loops: CDR1 SGHVS, CDR2 FNYEAQ. The V gene lost 1 base and the J gene lost 7 bases, with 10 bases spanning the gap. CDR3 protein: CASSLVRVNGELFF. In DNA, the CDR3 is TGTGCCAGCAGCTTAGTCAGGGTGAACGGGGAGCTGTTTTTT. Using reference TRBV7-6 and TRBJ2-2 for the parts outside the CDR3, the full variable domain is GAGVSQSPRYKVTKRGQDVALRCDPISGHVSLYWYRQALGQGPEFLTYFNYEAQQDKSGLPNDRFSAERPEGSISTLTIQRTEQRDSAMYRCASSLVRVNGELFFGEGSRLTVL.

In DNA form, the CDR3 reads TGTGCCAGCAGTGAAGAGGACTTCTACGAGCAGTACTTC. This sequence encodes CASSEEDFYEQYF. The V gene is TRBV6-1, the J gene TRBJ2-7, with D tentatively TRBD2 (5 bases). V gave up 1 base and J gave up 3 bases, with 7 bases separating them. Per the germline V gene, CDR1 is MNHNS and CDR2 is SASEGT. CDR3 length equals 13 residues.

In its sample, this clonotype was seen a few times. This chain links TRBV20-1 with TRBJ2-7; D not certain. There are 8 residues in the CDR3. The germline V gene encodes CDR1 DFQATT and CDR2 SNEGSKA (reference sequence). CDR3 sequence: CSIYEQYF. The CDR3 DNA reads TGCAGCATCTACGAGCAGTACTTC.

The table lists this clonotype with a count of one. This rearrangement joins TRBV5-1 to TRBJ2-1; 13 nucleotides match TRBD2. Germline V gene data show CDR1 as SGHRS and CDR2 as YFSETQ. Trimming cost V 3 bases and J 8 bases; bases outside gene matches: 8. The CDR3 covers 16 residues. In DNA form, the CDR3 reads TGCGCCAGCAGCTACGGACTAGCGGGAGTCGCGGATGAGCAGTTCTTC. It encodes CASSYGLAGVADEQFF.

This chain links TRBV5-4 with TRBJ2-1, with D maybe TRBD1 (5 bases). Germline CDR1 is SGHNT and CDR2 is YYREEE (reference sequence). The CDR3 has 13 amino acids. V lost 0 bases to trimming and J lost 12 bases, with 13 bases between them. In DNA, the CDR3 is TGTGCCAGCAGCTTGGACAGCATCACAGGGCAGTTCTTC. Its translation: CASSLDSITGQFF.

The chain combines TRBV7-3 with TRBJ1-4, with D possibly matching TRBD1 (5 bases). Per the germline V gene, CDR1 is SGHTA and CDR2 is FQGTGA. This CDR3 is 15 amino acids long. The ends were cut back, 2 bases at V and 3 bases at J, with 10 bases in the middle. CDR3 DNA sequence: TGTGCCAGCAGCTTACTGGGCAGGGCTAATGAAAAACTGTTTTTT. It yields the protein CASSLLGRANEKLFF.

The rearrangement links TRBV5-1 to TRBJ2-6; no clear D. This CDR3 is 13 amino acids long. Deletions cut 7 bases from V and 4 bases from J, with 9 bases between. In germline, CDR1 is SGHRS, CDR2 YFSETQ. The CDR3 reads CASQRAGANVLTF. For the CDR3, the DNA is TGCGCCAGCCAAAGGGCGGGGGCCAACGTCCTGACTTTC.

This clonotype was detected ten times or more. The rearrangement links TRBV12-3 or TRBV12-4 to TRBJ1-3; 9 bases map to TRBD1. The junction had 6 bases not matched to a gene; V was cut back by 5 bases and J by 7 bases. The CDR3 is 14 residues long. The CDR3 spells CASSLRDRDNTIYF. CDR3 DNA: TGTGCCAGCAGTCTCCGGGACAGGGACAACACCATATATTTT.

This chain joins TRBV7-6 and TRBJ2-1; 9 bases map to TRBD2. Germline trimming cut 0 bases from V and 0 bases from J; bases unmatched to any gene: 15. The CDR3 contains 21 residues. In germline, CDR1 is SGHVS, CDR2 FNYEAQ. This CDR3 reads CASSLAHGLAGGPSSYNEQFF. DNA of the CDR3: TGTGCCAGCAGCTTAGCCCACGGGCTGGCGGGAGGGCCGAGCTCCTACAATGAGCAGTTCTTC.

This clonotype was detected a few times. The rearrangement links TRBV11-2 to TRBJ2-1, with 10 bases aligning to TRBD2. Germline loops: CDR1 SGHAT, CDR2 FQNNGV. The CDR3 is 18 residues long. J lost 0 bases, V lost 4 bases, and 9 bases had no gene match. CDR3 nucleotide sequence: TGTGCCAGCAGCTCTGGGACTAGCGTTGGGAGCTCCTACAATGAGCAGTTCTTC. Amino acid sequence: CASSSGTSVGSSYNEQFF.

This clonotype appeared a few times. This chain joins TRBV5-6 and TRBJ2-7; D remains unclear. V was cut by 4 bases and J by 5 bases, with 7 bases left in between. Germline CDR1 SGHDT, CDR2 YYEEEE. CDR3 length: 11 amino acids. As DNA, the CDR3 is TGTGCCAGCAGCGCCGGGCACGAGCAGTACTTC. Protein: CASSAGHEQYF.

The V call is TRBV29-1, the J call TRBJ2-2, with D possibly called TRBD1 or TRBD2 (5 bases each). This CDR3 has 12 residues. Trimming removed 4 bases at V and 5 bases at J, with 8 bases between. CDR1 and CDR2 (germline): SQVTM, ANQGSEA. The DNA for the CDR3 is TGCAGCGTTGTCGGGGCTACCGGGGAGCTGTTTTTT. Its translation: CSVVGATGELFF.

This clonotype was detected only a few times. The rearrangement uses TRBV11-1 and TRBJ2-1; D gene uncertain. This CDR3 spans 18 amino acids. V gave up 8 bases and J gave up 0 bases, with 23 bases separating them. CDR1 and CDR2 (germline): SGHAT, FQDESV (reference sequence). The CDR3 loop reads CASPHAGESDHSYNEQFF. For the CDR3, the DNA is TGTGCCAGCCCCCATGCAGGAGAATCGGACCACTCCTACAATGAGCAGTTCTTC.

In its sample, this clonotype was seen a few times. The V gene is TRBV7-6, the J gene TRBJ2-3; D gene unclear. With 3 bases removed from V and 0 bases from J, the gap between germline ends came to 7 bases. Germline CDR1 and CDR2: SGHVS and FNYEAQ. This CDR3 is 14 amino acids long. CDR3 in DNA: TGTGCCAGCAGCTTCATCTATAGCACAGATACGCAGTATTTT. Protein sequence: CASSFIYSTDTQYF.

This clonotype was counted ten times or more. V and J are TRBV5-1 and TRBJ1-1; TRBD1 aligns across 7 bases. The CDR3 sequence is 15 residues long. The junction had 11 bases not matched to a gene; V was cut back by 4 bases and J by 5 bases. Germline V gene data show CDR1 as SGHRS and CDR2 as YFSETQ. The CDR3 DNA follows: TGCGCCAGCAGCCCCACGACAGGGATGAGGACTGAAGCTTTCTTT. It specifies CASSPTTGMRTEAFF. Full variable domain (outside the CDR3, taken from reference TRBV5-1 and TRBJ1-1): KAGVTQTPRYLIKTRGQQVTLSCSPISGHRSVSWYQQTPGQGLQFLFEYFSETQRNKGNFPGRFSGRQFSNSRSEMNVSTLELGDSALYLCASSPTTGMRTEAFFGQGTRLTVV.

The chain is built from TRBV7-3 and TRBJ2-1; possibly TRBD1 or TRBD2 for D (5 bases each). V was shortened by 8 bases and J by 0 bases, with 20 bases between the two germline ends. CDR3 size: 17 residues. Germline values: CDR1 SGHTA, CDR2 FQGTGA. Here the CDR3 reads CASAPGEGRSSYNEQFF. The CDR3 DNA is TGTGCCAGCGCGCCGGGCGAGGGGCGAAGCTCCTACAATGAGCAGTTCTTC.

The chain employs TRBV29-1 and TRBJ2-2; 13 bases map to TRBD2. Germline V lookup: CDR1 SQVTM, CDR2 ANQGSEA. The CDR3 is 16 amino acids. The trim removed 0 bases at V and 8 bases at J, leaving 6 bases unmatched. DNA of the CDR3: TGCAGCGTTGAAGATCGACTAGCGGGGGGAGGAGGGGAGCTGTTTTTT. Its protein product is CSVEDRLAGGGGELFF.

This clonotype was observed a handful of times. With a much larger clone just one base away, this may be a read error. V usage is TRBV14 and J usage is TRBJ2-5; the D is unclear. This CDR3 has 12 residues. Germline CDR1 reads SGHDN; CDR2 reads FVKESK. Trimming left V 0 bases short and J 7 bases short, with 6 bases between. Here the CDR3 reads CASSQDRATQYF. CDR3 nucleotide sequence: TGTGCCAGCAGCCAAGATCGAGCGACCCAGTACTTC.

This clonotype has a count of ten or more. The chain carries TRBV3-1 and TRBJ2-1; tentatively, D is TRBD2 (5 bases). V was pared by 2 bases and J by 3 bases, with 14 bases between. The CDR3 runs to 16 residues. Germline-derived CDR1 and CDR2 are LGHDT and YNNKEL (reference sequence). In DNA, the CDR3 is TGTGCCAGCAGCCAAAAAGGAGGACTGCGCTACAATGAGCAGTTCTTC. This codes for CASSQKGGLRYNEQFF.

Only one count was recorded for this clonotype. The chain combines TRBV13 with TRBJ2-1; D is uncertain. The CDR3 is made up of 15 amino acids. Trimming pared 1 base from V and 6 bases from J, leaving 13 bases between. Germline CDR1 is PRHDT and CDR2 is FYEKMQ (reference sequence). CDR3 amino acids: CASSLEGIPINEQFF. The CDR3 coding sequence is TGTGCCAGCAGCTTAGAAGGCATTCCGATCAATGAGCAGTTCTTC.

V usage is TRBV27 and J usage is TRBJ1-2; possible D gene TRBD1, 5 bases. Germline CDR1 is MNHEY and CDR2 is SMNVEV (reference sequence). The CDR3 is 13 amino acids. With 3 bases removed from V and 8 bases from J, the gap between germline ends came to 13 bases. For the CDR3, the DNA is TGTGCCAGCAGTTTGAGGGATCAGGGCGGCTACACCTTC. Residues: CASSLRDQGGYTF.

The chain is built from TRBV9 and TRBJ2-5, with D possibly being TRBD1 (6 bases). V was cut by 2 bases and J by 4 bases, with 15 bases left in between. Germline-derived CDR1 and CDR2 are SGDLS and YYNGEE. The CDR3 runs 15 residues. The CDR3 loop reads CASSVGTFGRETQYF. The DNA for the CDR3 is TGTGCCAGCAGCGTCGGGACATTTGGCAGAGAGACCCAGTACTTC.